The 19 T cell receptor beta chains below all came from one sample that was sequenced in a study of monozygotic twins with inflammatory bowel disease. TCRdb re-called the 5' RACE reads; every CDR3 protein appears as one record, without DNA. The listing records 170,000 or so distinct CDR3 sequences. The specimen sequenced was blood. These receptors originate from a human donor with ulcerative colitis or Crohn's disease, or a healthy co-twin of an affected twin (not recorded which).

The rearrangement joins TRBV7-9 to TRBJ1-2; TCRdb returns TRBD1, unconfirmable since there is no DNA. The CDR3 extends over 13 amino acids. In germline, CDR1 is SEHNR, CDR2 FQNEAQ (reference sequence). This CDR3 reads CASSSGTAYGYTF.

The chain couples TRBV20-1 to TRBJ1-5. Germline V gives CDR1 DFQATT, CDR2 SNEGSKA (reference sequence). The CDR3 consists of 14 residues. The CDR3 protein is CSASAKNSNQPQHF.

The CDR3 loop reads CSALRTGQETQYF. V and J are TRBV20-1 and TRBJ2-5; TCRdb's D call, TRBD1, is unchecked because there is no DNA. This CDR3 spans 13 amino acids. Germline CDR1 is DFQATT and CDR2 is SNEGSKA (reference sequence).

The chain couples TRBV4-3 to TRBJ2-5. The CDR3 loop spans 15 amino acids. Germline loops: CDR1 LGHNA, CDR2 YSLEER. The CDR3 loop reads CASSQDWGAGETQYF.

The genes are TRBV7-8 and TRBJ1-4; the TCRdb D gene call, TRBD1, has no DNA to confirm it. The V gene's germline CDR1 is SGHVS and CDR2 FQNEAQ. This CDR3 has 18 residues. The CDR3 reads CASSLRQGPTATNEKLFF.

The V and J genes are TRBV7-9 and TRBJ1-2; TCRdb names TRBD1, which stays unverified in the absence of DNA. This CDR3 has 13 residues. Germline V gene sequence: CDR1 SEHNR, CDR2 FQNEAQ (reference sequence). The CDR3 region is CASSSGTVYGYTF.

The chain employs TRBV7-9 and TRBJ2-7; TCRdb lists TRBD1, though no DNA is available to test this call. The CDR3 extends over 13 amino acids. CDR1 SEHNR and CDR2 FQNEAQ come from the germline V gene (reference sequence). The CDR3: CASSLPQGSEQYF. Full variable domain (missing parts from reference TRBV7-9 and TRBJ2-7): DTGVSQNPRHKITKRGQNVTFRCDPISEHNRLYWYRQTLGQGPEFLTYFQNEAQLEKSRLLSDRFSAERPKGSFSTLEIQRTEQGDSAMYLCASSLPQGSEQYFGPGTRLTVT.

This chain connects TRBV30 to TRBJ2-3; TCRdb proposes TRBD2, but this gene call is untestable without DNA. CDR3 length: 14 residues. The V gene's germline CDR1 is GTSNPN and CDR2 SVGIG (reference sequence). The CDR3 loop reads CASRLAGVTDTQYF.

The rearrangement links TRBV20-1 to TRBJ2-1; the TRBD1 assignment by TCRdb is unverifiable without DNA. This CDR3 has 18 amino acids. Germline assignment: CDR1 DFQATT and CDR2 SNEGSKA (reference sequence). CDR3 region: CSASSKIRDRIFYNEQFF.

The chain couples TRBV5-1 to TRBJ2-3; TCRdb gives TRBD1 as the D gene, but with no DNA this cannot be confirmed. This CDR3 has 16 residues. Germline V CDR1 and CDR2: SGHRS, YFSETQ. The CDR3 spells CASSLEAPVGTDTQYF. Based on the CDR3 plus reference TRBV5-1 and TRBJ2-3, the full variable domain is KAGVTQTPRYLIKTRGQQVTLSCSPISGHRSVSWYQQTPGQGLQFLFEYFSETQRNKGNFPGRFSGRQFSNSRSEMNVSTLELGDSALYLCASSLEAPVGTDTQYFGPGTRLTVL.

The V and J genes are TRBV12-3 or TRBV12-4 and TRBJ1-2; with no DNA, the TCRdb D assignment of TRBD1 cannot be verified. The CDR3 is 15 residues long. CDR3 protein: CASSLEGQGVSGYTF.

The chain employs TRBV5-1 and TRBJ2-3; TCRdb indicates TRBD1, and absent DNA this call remains unverified. This CDR3 is 15 amino acids long. CDR1 and CDR2 (germline): SGHRS, YFSETQ. CDR3 amino acids: CASSFGQGWGDTQYF.

J is TRBJ2-7 and V is TRBV5-6; TCRdb's assignment of TRBD1 cannot be checked, as there is no DNA. The CDR3 loop spans 16 amino acids. CDR1 and CDR2 from the germline V gene are SGHDT and YYEEEE. The CDR3 loop is CASSLLQTGLNYEQYF.

This chain links TRBV5-1 with TRBJ2-2; absent DNA, TCRdb's TRBD1 call cannot be checked. CDR3 length: 16 residues. From germline, CDR1 is SGHRS and CDR2 YFSETQ. The CDR3 region is CASNTGTGKFGGELFF.

The CDR3 reads CASRSSGSYNEQFF. The V gene is TRBV7-9, the J gene TRBJ2-1. The CDR3 has 14 residues. Germline V gives CDR1 SEHNR, CDR2 FQNEAQ (reference sequence).

This rearrangement joins TRBV5-1 to TRBJ2-1; TCRdb reports TRBD2, a call that lacks DNA to check it against. The CDR3 is 19 amino acids. Germline CDR1 is SGHRS and CDR2 is YFSETQ. CDR3 amino acids: CASSYRDSGILSSYNEQFF.

The rearrangement uses TRBV7-9 and TRBJ2-7; the D call of TRBD1 rests on TCRdb alone, since no DNA is present to check it. The CDR3 is 14 residues long. From germline, CDR1 is SEHNR and CDR2 FQNEAQ (reference sequence). This CDR3 reads CASSLETGSYEQYF.

The rearrangement uses TRBV20-1 and TRBJ1-2; TCRdb reports TRBD1, a call that lacks DNA to check it against. Germline V lookup: CDR1 DFQATT, CDR2 SNEGSKA (reference sequence). The CDR3 is 11 residues long. Here the CDR3 reads CSAIQGYGYTF.

V is TRBV4-1 and J is TRBJ2-5; TCRdb's D gene call, TRBD1, goes unchecked for lack of DNA. Germline lookup yields CDR1 MGHRA and CDR2 YSYEKL. The length of the CDR3 is 14 residues. CDR3 amino acids: CASGPGDREGTQYF.